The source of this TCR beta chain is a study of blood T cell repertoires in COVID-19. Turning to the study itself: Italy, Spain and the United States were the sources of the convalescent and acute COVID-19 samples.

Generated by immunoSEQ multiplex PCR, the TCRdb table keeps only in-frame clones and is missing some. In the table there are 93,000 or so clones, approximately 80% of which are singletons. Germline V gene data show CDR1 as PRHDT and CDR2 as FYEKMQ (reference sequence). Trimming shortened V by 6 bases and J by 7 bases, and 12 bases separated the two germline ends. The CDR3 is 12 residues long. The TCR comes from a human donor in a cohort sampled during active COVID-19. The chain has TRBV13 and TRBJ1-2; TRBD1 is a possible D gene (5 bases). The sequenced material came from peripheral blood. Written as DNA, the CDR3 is TGTGCCAGCAGGGAGGGGTACGGTGGCTACACCTTC. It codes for CASREGYGGYTF.